The 26 T cell receptor beta chains below all came from one sample that was sequenced in a study of PD-1 blockade in classical Hodgkin lymphoma. Exposure to brentuximab vedotin varied, and each patient had relapsed following autologous stem cell transplantation. Sequenced by immunoSEQ multiplex PCR; TCRdb stores in-frame clones only, minus some. The repertoire holds about 98,000 clones, roughly 92% seen once, with about 2.8% in the top ten. The source was peripheral blood mononuclear cells (PBMCs), collected at baseline. These receptors came from a human donor with classical Hodgkin lymphoma.

This chain connects TRBV5-1 to TRBJ1-1; D gene unclear. The CDR3 sequence is 11 residues long. The germline gives CDR1 SGHRS, CDR2 YFSETQ. Between the trimmed V and J ends, which lost 7 bases and 0 bases, there was a span of 4 bases. For the CDR3, the DNA is TGCGCCAGCGTCATGAACACTGAAGCTTTCTTT. Protein sequence: CASVMNTEAFF.

The genes are TRBV27 and TRBJ2-7, with a weak D call TRBD2 (5 bases). The CDR3 has 11 residues. Germline CDR1 and CDR2: MNHEY and SMNVEV (reference sequence). V was pared by 6 bases and J by 6 bases, with 9 bases between. For the CDR3, the DNA is TGTGCCAGCAGGAGGGATCGCGAGCAGTACTTC. Its protein product is CASRRDREQYF.

The genes are TRBV6-6 and TRBJ2-7, with D maybe TRBD1 (6 bases). The CDR3 covers 14 residues. Per the germline V gene, CDR1 is MNHNY and CDR2 is SVGAGI (reference sequence). V lost 5 bases to trimming and J lost 5 bases, with 16 bases between them. CDR3 nucleotide sequence: TGTGCCAGCAGTAGGGGACAACCGTCGGACGAGCAGTACTTC. Amino acid sequence: CASSRGQPSDEQYF.

This rearrangement joins TRBV9 to TRBJ2-2; a possible D gene is TRBD1 (6 bases). V was clipped by 3 bases and J by 13 bases, with 16 bases between them. CDR3 size: 13 residues. Germline CDR1 SGDLS, CDR2 YYNGEE. CDR3 sequence (DNA): TGTGCCAGCAGCGCGCCGGGACACGGAGTGCTGTTTTTT. Translated, it gives CASSAPGHGVLFF.

This chain links TRBV27 with TRBJ2-7; no definite D call. The CDR3 is made up of 12 amino acids. Trimming took off 3 bases at V and 6 bases at J, with 9 bases between the two ends. From germline, CDR1 is MNHEY and CDR2 SMNVEV (reference sequence). CDR3 coding DNA: TGTGCCAGCAGTTTGGGTAGGGCCGAGCAGTACTTC. This gives the protein CASSLGRAEQYF.

This chain's CDR3 is CASSVDLTWGELFF. The DNA of the CDR3 is TGTGCCAGCAGCGTGGACCTCACTTGGGGGGAGCTGTTTTTT. This chain connects TRBV9 to TRBJ2-2; D is undetermined. The CDR3 is 14 residues long. Germline V gene lookup returns CDR1 SGDLS and CDR2 YYNGEE. Trimming shortened V by 2 bases and J by 8 bases, and 13 bases separated the two germline ends.

This CDR3 reads CASSYRGDGYTF. As DNA, the CDR3 is TGTGCCAGCAGTTACAGGGGGGACGGCTACACCTTC. The V call is TRBV27, the J call TRBJ1-2; 8 positions match TRBD1. This CDR3 comprises 12 residues. Germline V gives CDR1 MNHEY, CDR2 SMNVEV (reference sequence). J gave up 8 bases and V 4 bases, and 3 bases lay outside the gene matches.

This CDR3 is CASSERPGLAVQYF. CDR3 nucleotide sequence: TGTGCCAGCAGCGAGCGCCCGGGACTAGCAGTGCAGTACTTC. The chain is built from TRBV9 and TRBJ2-7, with 9 bases aligning to TRBD2. The junction had 10 bases not matched to a gene; V was cut back by 3 bases and J by 9 bases. Looked up from germline, CDR1 is SGDLS and CDR2 is YYNGEE. The CDR3 runs to 14 residues.

This rearrangement joins TRBV28 to TRBJ2-7; perhaps D is TRBD1 or TRBD2 (5 bases each). CDR1 is MDHEN and CDR2 is SYDVKM in the germline V gene. V was pared by 10 bases and J by 7 bases, with 20 bases between. The CDR3 loop spans 13 amino acids. The CDR3 is CATSGPQVGEQYF. The CDR3, as DNA: TGTGCCACTTCGGGACCCCAAGTCGGGGAGCAGTACTTC. The variable domain in full, completed from reference TRBV28 and TRBJ2-7, reads DVKVTQSSRYLVKRTGEKVFLECVQDMDHENMFWYRQDPGLGLRLIYFSYDVKMKEKGDIPEGYSVSREKKERFSLILESASTNQTSMYLCATSGPQVGEQYFGPGTRLTVT.

V is TRBV2 and J is TRBJ2-7; 11 bases are a match to TRBD2. V lost 0 bases, J lost 6 bases, and 10 bases stayed unmatched. The CDR3 is 17 amino acids. Germline CDR1 is SNHLY and CDR2 is FYNNEI. CDR3 DNA: TGTGCCAGCAGTGAAGCGGCAACTAGCGGGAGTACTGGCGAGCAGTACTTC. Translated: CASSEAATSGSTGEQYF.

V gene TRBV7-3 combines with J gene TRBJ1-1, with a weak D call TRBD1 (6 bases). Deletions cut 0 bases from V and 1 base from J, with 9 bases between. This CDR3 comprises 15 residues. Germline CDR1 reads SGHTA; CDR2 reads FQGTGA. CDR3 residues: CASSLTGGPNTEAFF. The DNA of the CDR3 is TGTGCCAGCAGCTTAACGGGGGGCCCGAACACTGAAGCTTTCTTT.

V usage is TRBV27 and J usage is TRBJ1-2, with D possibly TRBD1 on 6 matching bases. The germline V and J ends were trimmed by 6 bases and 3 bases, with 14 bases remaining between them. This CDR3 spans 14 amino acids. CDR1 is MNHEY and CDR2 is SMNVEV in the germline V gene (reference sequence). Written as DNA, the CDR3 is TGTGCCAGCAGCCGGGGTGGGGGCTACTATGGCTACACCTTC. The encoded protein is CASSRGGGYYGYTF.

The CDR3 region has the DNA TGTGCCAGCAGTTTGGGCCCAGGGAAAGAGACCCAGTACTTC. Translating it yields CASSLGPGKETQYF. V usage is TRBV6-6 and J usage is TRBJ2-5, with D maybe TRBD1 (5 bases). Trimming took 4 bases from V and 3 from J, leaving 12 bases between them. Germline CDR1 MNHNY, CDR2 SVGAGI (reference sequence). The CDR3 is 14 residues long.

This chain links TRBV11-2 with TRBJ2-5, with TRBD2 matching over 12 bases. Germline CDR1 is SGHAT and CDR2 is FQNNGV. The ends lost 1 base at V and 2 bases at J; junction bases unmatched: 5. This CDR3 is built from 17 residues. The CDR3 region has the DNA TGTGCCAGCAGCTTAGGATATACTAGCGGGAGGCAAGAGACCCAGTACTTC. The encoded protein is CASSLGYTSGRQETQYF.

Only one count was recorded for this clone. The genes are TRBV29-1 and TRBJ1-2, with D perhaps TRBD1 (6 bases). V was shortened by 4 bases and J by 6 bases, with 9 bases between the two germline ends. CDR1 and CDR2 from the germline V gene are SQVTM and ANQGSEA. This CDR3 contains 11 residues. The CDR3 protein is CSVAGADGYTF. In DNA form, the CDR3 reads TGCAGCGTTGCAGGGGCCGATGGCTACACCTTC.

This chain connects TRBV10-1 to TRBJ1-4; D is ambiguous. CDR1 and CDR2 from the germline V gene are WNHNN and SYGVQD (reference sequence). V gave up 0 bases and J gave up 1 base, with 6 bases separating them. The CDR3 has 15 amino acids. CDR3 loop: CASSESGRTNEKLFF. In nucleotides, the CDR3 is TGCGCCAGCAGTGAGTCCGGGCGAACTAATGAAAAACTGTTTTTT.

The chain joins TRBV28 to TRBJ1-1; 7 bases fit TRBD1. Germline CDR1 and CDR2: MDHEN and SYDVKM. The CDR3 is 15 amino acids. V shed 5 bases and J 2 bases; nucleotides not matched to a gene: 8. CDR3 DNA: TGTGCCAGCAGTGGGGGACAGCTTTCAAACACTGAAGCTTTCTTT. Amino acid sequence: CASSGGQLSNTEAFF.

CDR3 in amino acids: CASSEVFPPLQSNQPQHF. The CDR3 DNA reads TGTGCCAGCAGTGAGGTCTTTCCCCCCCTTCAAAGCAATCAGCCCCAGCATTTT. The V call is TRBV6-1, the J call TRBJ1-5, with D uncertain. The CDR3 is 18 amino acids. From germline, CDR1 is MNHNS and CDR2 SASEGT. V was pared by 3 bases and J by 1 base, with 19 bases between.

The V gene is TRBV27, the J gene TRBJ1-2; TRBD1 aligns across 10 bases. The V gene end was trimmed by 0 bases and the J gene end by 7 bases; junction bases not matched to a gene: 5. Germline V gives CDR1 MNHEY, CDR2 SMNVEV (reference sequence). The CDR3 has 15 residues. CDR3 sequence reads: CASSLSDRGLSGYTF. Here the CDR3 DNA reads TGTGCCAGCAGTTTATCTGACAGGGGGCTTAGTGGCTACACCTTC.

This rearrangement joins TRBV6-1 to TRBJ2-4, with TRBD1 matching over 9 bases. Per germline, CDR1 MNHNS and CDR2 SASEGT. V lost 5 bases and J lost 9; bases outside the gene matches: 5. The CDR3 length is 13 residues. The CDR3 DNA reads TGTGCCAGCAGTTGGGACAGGGAACGCATTCAGTACTTC. Translation: CASSWDRERIQYF.

This chain uses TRBV7-6 with TRBJ2-5; TRBD2 agrees at 9 bases. The V gene's germline CDR1 is SGHVS and CDR2 FNYEAQ. V was pared by 5 bases and J by 5 bases, with 12 bases of the junction left unmatched. This CDR3 region has 16 residues. The DNA of the CDR3 is TGTGCCAGCAGCCGACTAGCGGTCCCCCGCGTGGAGACCCAGTACTTC. Protein: CASSRLAVPRVETQYF.

The chain links TRBV10-1 to TRBJ2-7; D is tentatively TRBD1 or TRBD2 (5 bases each). The length of the CDR3 is 15 residues. Germline V gene lookup returns CDR1 WNHNN and CDR2 SYGVQD (reference sequence). Trimming shortened V by 0 bases and J by 0 bases, and 9 bases separated the two germline ends. CDR3 DNA: TGCGCCAGCAGTGAGTCGGGGGTTACCTCCTACGAGCAGTACTTC. It codes for CASSESGVTSYEQYF.

This clone showed up just once. This rearrangement joins TRBV19 to TRBJ1-1; maybe TRBD1 (6 bases). Trimming took 9 bases from V and 6 from J, leaving 11 bases between them. This CDR3 has 11 amino acids. Germline V gene sequence: CDR1 LNHDA, CDR2 SQIVND (reference sequence). The CDR3 region has the DNA TGTGCCAGGGGGGGGGCCCCTGAAGCTTTCTTT. Amino acids: CARGGAPEAFF. Variable domain in full (rest from reference TRBV19 and TRBJ1-1): DGGITQSPKYLFRKEGQNVTLSCEQNLNHDAMYWYRQDPGQGLRLIYYSQIVNDFQKGDIAEGYSVSREKKESFPLTVTSAQKNPTAFYLCARGGAPEAFFGQGTRLTVV.

The chain couples TRBV19 to TRBJ2-2; no reliable D call. The CDR3 totals 18 residues. V was trimmed by 7 bases and J by 4 bases, leaving 25 bases between them. The germline V gene has CDR1 LNHDA and CDR2 SQIVND (reference sequence). CDR3 loop: CASTFGSSALIFTGELFF. The DNA of the CDR3 is TGTGCCAGTACCTTTGGTTCTTCGGCCCTTATATTCACCGGGGAGCTGTTTTTT.

V is TRBV27 and J is TRBJ2-5; a possible D gene is TRBD2 (6 bases). V dropped 5 bases and J dropped 5 bases, with 15 bases sitting between them. Germline V gene lookup returns CDR1 MNHEY and CDR2 SMNVEV (reference sequence). CDR3 length equals 14 residues. CDR3 nucleotides: TGTGCCAGCAGTAATGTGGGAGGTGGGGAGACCCAGTACTTC. It translates to CASSNVGGGETQYF.

The rearrangement links TRBV11-2 to TRBJ2-1; TRBD2 matches 10 bases. The CDR3 has 17 amino acids. The germline V gene has CDR1 SGHAT and CDR2 FQNNGV. V dropped 5 bases and J dropped 4; count of bases not matched to a gene: 11. The CDR3 DNA sequence: TGTGCCAGCAGCCTTTCCCGGCTAGCGGGAGAATACAATGAGCAGTTCTTC. Translated, it gives CASSLSRLAGEYNEQFF. The variable domain in full, with the rest retrieved from reference TRBV11-2 and TRBJ2-1, is EAGVAQSPRYKIIEKRQSVAFWCNPISGHATLYWYQQILGQGPKLLIQFQNNGVVDDSQLPKDRFSAERLKGVDSTLKIQPAKLEDSAVYLCASSLSRLAGEYNEQFFGPGTRLTVL.